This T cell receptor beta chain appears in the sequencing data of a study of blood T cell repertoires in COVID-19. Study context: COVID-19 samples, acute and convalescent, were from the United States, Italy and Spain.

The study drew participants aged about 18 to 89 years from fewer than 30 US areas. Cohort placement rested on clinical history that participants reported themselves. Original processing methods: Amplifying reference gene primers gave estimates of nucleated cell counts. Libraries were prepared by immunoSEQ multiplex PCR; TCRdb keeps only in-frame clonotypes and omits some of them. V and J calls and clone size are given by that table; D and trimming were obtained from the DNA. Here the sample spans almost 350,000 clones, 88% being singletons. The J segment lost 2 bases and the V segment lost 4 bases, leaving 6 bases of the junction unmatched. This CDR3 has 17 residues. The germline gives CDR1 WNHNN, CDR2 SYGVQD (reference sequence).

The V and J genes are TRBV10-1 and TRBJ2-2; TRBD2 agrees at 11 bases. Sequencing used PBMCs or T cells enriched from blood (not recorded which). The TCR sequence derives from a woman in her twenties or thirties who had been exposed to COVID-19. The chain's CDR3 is CASSGPGTSGNTGELFF. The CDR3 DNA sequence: TGCGCCAGCAGTGGCCCGGGGACTAGCGGTAACACCGGGGAGCTGTTTTTT.